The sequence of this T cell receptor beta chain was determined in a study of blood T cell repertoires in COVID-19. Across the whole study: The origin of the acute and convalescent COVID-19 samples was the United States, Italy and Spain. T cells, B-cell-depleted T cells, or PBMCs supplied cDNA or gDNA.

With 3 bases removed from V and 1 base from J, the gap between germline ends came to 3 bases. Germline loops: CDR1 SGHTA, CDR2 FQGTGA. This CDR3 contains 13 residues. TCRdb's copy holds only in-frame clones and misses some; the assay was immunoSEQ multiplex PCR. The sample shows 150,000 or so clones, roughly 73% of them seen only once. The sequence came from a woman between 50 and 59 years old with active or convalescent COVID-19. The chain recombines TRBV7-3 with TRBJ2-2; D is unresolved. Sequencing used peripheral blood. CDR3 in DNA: TGTGCCAGCAGCTTCAAGAACACCGGGGAGCTGTTTTTT. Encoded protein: CASSFKNTGELFF.